The 20 T cell receptor beta chains given below trace back to one sample, sequenced in a study of T-cell memory formation after mild COVID-19. TCRdb recomputed calls from the 5' RACE reads with MiXCR, one row per CDR3 protein. Among about 140,000 distinct CDR3 sequences listed, around 15% were seen once. Sequencing was carried out using PBMCs or a T cell subset sorted from them (not recorded which). All receptors come from an adult woman who had mild COVID-19 (a few samples of this study predate the infection). Cell type and time point are not known.

In this sample, this clonotype turned up a few times. The CDR3 protein is CASSQQLAGSEQFF. DNA of the CDR3: TGCGCCAGCAGCCAACAACTAGCGGGCAGTGAGCAGTTCTTC. The chain couples TRBV4-1 to TRBJ2-1, with TRBD2 matching 9 bases. The CDR3 length is 14 residues. Germline V CDR1 and CDR2: MGHRA, YSYEKL. The V and J ends lost 2 bases and 9 bases, in that order; junction bases with no gene match: 5.

This clonotype was found a few times. The rearrangement links TRBV6-5 to TRBJ1-2, with 10 positions matching TRBD1. This CDR3 contains 17 residues. V was pared by 6 bases and J by 7 bases, with 17 bases of the junction left unmatched. Germline CDR1 is MNHEY and CDR2 is SVGAGI. CDR3 loop: CASRRNTRQGAKSGYTF. CDR3 in DNA: TGTGCCAGCAGACGAAATACTAGACAGGGGGCGAAAAGTGGCTACACCTTC.

This sequence joins TRBV3-1 and TRBJ1-5, with D possibly TRBD1 on 5 matching bases. Trimming pared 3 bases from V and 5 bases from J, leaving 11 bases between. This CDR3 comprises 14 residues. Germline V gene sequence: CDR1 LGHDT, CDR2 YNNKEL (reference sequence). CDR3 in DNA: TGTGCCAGCAGCCAGCAGGGTTCGGATCAGCCCCAGCATTTT. Protein sequence: CASSQQGSDQPQHF.

This clonotype was counted ten times or more. The chain uses TRBV4-1 and TRBJ1-6; 10 bases are a match to TRBD1. The CDR3 length is 17 residues. J gave up 12 bases and V 4 bases, and 15 bases lay outside the gene matches. CDR1 is MGHRA, CDR2 YSYEKL, per germline. In nucleotides, the CDR3 is TGCGCCAGCAGCCCCACCACCCAGGGACAGGGGAGGGGACCCCTCCACTTT. It encodes CASSPTTQGQGRGPLHF.

This clonotype has a handful of counts. The chain recombines TRBV3-1 with TRBJ2-3; D uncertain. CDR1 and CDR2 (germline): LGHDT, YNNKEL (reference sequence). The CDR3 consists of 16 residues. V lost 5 bases to trimming and J lost 3 bases, with 18 bases between them. In nucleotides, the CDR3 is TGTGCCAGCAGCTACCTATACTTGGAAAGGACAGATACGCAGTATTTT. Residues: CASSYLYLERTDTQYF.

This clonotype occurred a few times. The J gene is TRBJ1-2, the V gene TRBV7-8; D is possibly TRBD1 (5 bases). CDR1 and CDR2 (germline): SGHVS, FQNEAQ. This CDR3 has 14 residues. V was trimmed by 3 bases and J by 2 bases, leaving 10 bases between them. The CDR3 nucleotides read TGTGCCAGCAGCTTGTCAGGGCGAAACTATGGCTACACCTTC. Residues: CASSLSGRNYGYTF.

The sample holds many counts of this clonotype. The J gene is TRBJ1-2, the V gene TRBV7-3, with TRBD1 identical over 10 bases. CDR3 length: 15 amino acids. CDR1 is SGHTA, CDR2 FQGTGA, per germline. Losses at the gene ends were 4 bases for V and 7 bases for J; bases not matched to a gene: 9. The CDR3 sequence is CASSSTGGARSGYTF. In nucleotides, the CDR3 is TGTGCCAGCAGCTCGACAGGGGGCGCGCGTAGTGGCTACACCTTC. Looking up the rest from reference TRBV7-3 and TRBJ1-2 gives the full variable domain: GAGVSQTPSNKVTEKGKYVELRCDPISGHTALYWYRQSLGQGPEFLIYFQGTGAADDSGLPNDRFFAVRPEGSVSTLKIQRTERGDSAVYLCASSSTGGARSGYTFGSGTRLTVV.

This chain uses TRBV7-7 with TRBJ2-1; 10 positions agree with TRBD2. This CDR3 comprises 18 residues. The germline CDR1 and CDR2 sequences are SSHAT and FNYEAQ (reference sequence). CDR3 nucleotide sequence: TGTGCGCAATGGTTAAGGACTAGCGGTAAAAGCTCCTACAATGAGCAGTTCTTC. It yields the protein CAQWLRTSGKSSYNEQFF.

A few counts support this clonotype. The chain carries TRBV20-1 and TRBJ1-2; tentatively, D is TRBD1 (6 bases). The CDR3 has 13 residues. The V gene's germline CDR1 is DFQATT and CDR2 SNEGSKA (reference sequence). V lost 3 bases and J 3 bases, leaving 11 bases between the germline ends. CDR3 region: CSASEEGDYGYTF. The CDR3 bases are TGCAGTGCTAGTGAGGAGGGGGACTATGGCTACACCTTC.

This clonotype was observed a handful of times. The chain links TRBV5-5 to TRBJ2-2; TRBD2 agrees at 11 bases. V lost 0 bases to trimming and J lost 3 bases; unmatched junction nucleotides: 1. The CDR3 covers 16 residues. In germline, CDR1 is SGHKS, CDR2 YYEKEE (reference sequence). The chain's CDR3 is CASSLGLAGYTGELFF. The CDR3 region has the DNA TGTGCCAGCAGCTTGGGACTAGCGGGGTACACCGGGGAGCTGTTTTTT.

There are a few counts of this clonotype. The chain employs TRBV20-1 and TRBJ2-2, with 11 bases aligning to TRBD2. The germline V gene has CDR1 DFQATT and CDR2 SNEGSKA (reference sequence). V dropped 0 bases and J dropped 2; count of bases not matched to a gene: 5. The CDR3 extends over 17 amino acids. CDR3 loop: CSARDFLAGGNTGELFF. The CDR3 DNA reads as TGCAGTGCTAGAGATTTCCTAGCGGGGGGAAACACCGGGGAGCTGTTTTTT.

This clonotype showed up many times. The gene calls are TRBV12-3 or TRBV12-4 and TRBJ2-1; 11 bases agree with TRBD1. This CDR3 is 14 amino acids long. V dropped 6 bases and J dropped 6; count of bases not matched to a gene: 4. CDR3 in DNA: TGTGCCAGCAGCGGACAGGGGGCGGTCAATGAGCAGTTCTTC. It translates to CASSGQGAVNEQFF.

CDR3 sequence: CATSEPDKGPDTQYF. The CDR3 region has the DNA TGTGCCACCAGTGAGCCCGACAAGGGCCCAGATACGCAGTATTTT. The chain couples TRBV24-1 to TRBJ2-3; no clear D. Germline values: CDR1 KGHDR, CDR2 SFDVKD. This CDR3 has 15 residues. V lost 4 bases to trimming and J lost 4 bases, with 14 bases between them.

The genes are TRBV12-3 or TRBV12-4 and TRBJ1-3; D uncertain. The CDR3 consists of 14 residues. V lost 2 bases, J lost 0 bases, and 5 bases lay in between. CDR3 DNA: TGTGCCAGCAGTTTACACGCCTCTGGAAACACCATATATTTT. Its protein product is CASSLHASGNTIYF.

This clonotype occurred a few times. V gene TRBV29-1 combines with J gene TRBJ2-1, with TRBD2 as a possible D gene (8 bases). Trimming took 6 bases from V and 5 from J, leaving 23 bases between them. From germline, CDR1 is SQVTM and CDR2 ANQGSEA. This CDR3 region has 16 residues. CDR3 amino acids: CSVEQGIAGFNNEQFF. In DNA, the CDR3 is TGCAGCGTCGAACAGGGGATAGCGGGATTCAACAATGAGCAGTTCTTC.

V gene TRBV11-2 combines with J gene TRBJ2-3, with D uncertain. The CDR3 runs to 13 residues. V lost 5 bases, J lost 2 bases, and 8 bases lay in between. Germline loops: CDR1 SGHAT, CDR2 FQNNGV. The DNA for the CDR3 is TGTGCCAGCAGCCAACTATCCACAGATACGCAGTATTTT. It specifies CASSQLSTDTQYF.

This clonotype showed up just a few times. The J gene is TRBJ2-7, the V gene TRBV12-3 or TRBV12-4; 7 bases are shared with TRBD2. The CDR3 is 15 amino acids. J gave up 1 base and V 5 bases, and 8 bases lay outside the gene matches. In DNA form, the CDR3 reads TGTGCCAGCAGTCCCCGGACGGGAGGTTCCTACGAGCAGTACTTC. Its translation: CASSPRTGGSYEQYF.

The chain joins TRBV9 to TRBJ2-2, with D uncertain. Germline V CDR1 and CDR2: SGDLS, YYNGEE. Trimming removed 0 bases at V and 3 bases at J, with 3 bases between. There are 13 residues in the CDR3. The CDR3, as DNA: TGTGCCAGCAGCGTAGTGGACACCGGGGAGCTGTTTTTT. This encodes CASSVVDTGELFF.

V is TRBV27 and J is TRBJ2-5, with no clear D. The CDR3 sequence is 13 residues long. Germline V gene lookup returns CDR1 MNHEY and CDR2 SMNVEV (reference sequence). V shed 0 bases and J shed 4 bases, with 6 bases lying between them. The CDR3 region is CASSLSYGETQYF. As DNA, the CDR3 is TGTGCCAGCAGTTTATCTTATGGAGAGACCCAGTACTTC.

This clonotype turned up a few times. The genes are TRBV24-1 and TRBJ2-7; no firm D call. With 2 bases removed from V and 5 bases from J, the gap between germline ends came to 15 bases. Germline V gene sequence: CDR1 KGHDR, CDR2 SFDVKD. The CDR3 runs to 15 residues. The CDR3 loop reads CATSDSGELRDEQYF. The CDR3 DNA reads as TGTGCCACCAGTGATTCTGGGGAACTTCGCGACGAGCAGTACTTC.